Below are 27 T cell receptor beta chains sequenced from a single sample in a study of T cells in Graves' hyperthyroidism and ophthalmopathy. TCR beta CDR3 regions were amplified from RNA transcripts. HTBI primers were used for first-round RT-PCR of the TCR CDR3. TCRdb reprocessed the multiplex PCR reads via MiXCR and lists one record per CDR3 protein. The table includes about 690,000 distinct CDR3 sequences, roughly 17% detected once. Sequencing input: blood. These TCRs come from a man aged 50 to 60 with Graves' hyperthyroidism.

Concerning this clonotype itself: A far larger clone is one nucleotide away, so this likely arose from a read error. This chain connects TRBV2 to TRBJ1-4; possibly TRBD1 for D (6 bases). This CDR3 is built from 14 residues. CDR1 is SNHLY and CDR2 is FYNNEI in the germline V gene. The CDR3 here is CASSLQGTNEKMFF. The CDR3, as DNA: TGTGCCAGCAGTCTACAGGGAACGAATGAAAAAATGTTTTTT.

This clonotype occurred a few times. The chain couples TRBV6-1 to TRBJ1-5; perhaps TRBD1 as D (6 bases). This CDR3 comprises 15 residues. Deletions cut 7 bases from V and 7 bases from J, with 20 bases between. Looked up from germline, CDR1 is MNHNS and CDR2 is SASEGT. CDR3 amino acids: CASNSHRGAGQPQHF. CDR3 nucleotide sequence: TGTGCCAGCAATTCCCATCGGGGGGCGGGACAGCCCCAGCATTTT.

In this sample, this clonotype turned up a few times. V is TRBV19 and J is TRBJ1-1; D is unclear. Per the germline V gene, CDR1 is LNHDA and CDR2 is SQIVND (reference sequence). The CDR3 is 14 residues long. The ends were cut back, 7 bases at V and 0 bases at J, with 12 bases in the middle. The CDR3 protein is CASTMGRMNTEAFF. CDR3 DNA sequence: TGTGCCAGTACCATGGGCAGGATGAACACTGAAGCTTTCTTT.

V gene TRBV15 combines with J gene TRBJ2-2; 8 positions match TRBD2. The germline gives CDR1 LNHNV, CDR2 YYDKDF (reference sequence). The CDR3 contains 14 residues. Losses at the gene ends were 2 bases for V and 6 bases for J; bases not matched to a gene: 2. The CDR3 bases are TGTGCCACCAGCAGAAGGACTAGCTCCGGGGAGCTGTTTTTT. Amino acids: CATSRRTSSGELFF.

This clonotype was detected ten times or more. The chain is built from TRBV12-3 or TRBV12-4 and TRBJ1-2; D gene uncertain. The CDR3 has 12 residues. V dropped 4 bases and J dropped 4 bases, with 7 bases sitting between them. CDR3: CASSSAGYGYTF. CDR3 DNA sequence: TGTGCCAGCAGTTCGGCAGGCTATGGCTACACCTTC.

For this clonotype: Mismatch with germline at one junction end may stem from a read error. The chain uses TRBV5-1 and TRBJ2-5; D is uncertain. Germline-derived CDR1 and CDR2 are SGHRS and YFSETQ. The CDR3 spans 16 residues. The CDR3 reads CTSSPVDRSTQETQYF. The CDR3 region has the DNA TGCACCAGCAGCCCCGTTGACCGAAGCACACAAGAGACCCAGTACTTC.

There are a few counts of this clonotype. The chain joins TRBV16 to TRBJ1-5, with D possibly TRBD1 on 5 matching bases. Between the trimmed V and J ends, which lost 2 bases and 5 bases, there was a span of 10 bases. The CDR3 loop spans 14 amino acids. The germline V gene encodes CDR1 KGHSY and CDR2 FQNENV. CDR3 bases: TGTGCCAGCAGCCAAGAGGGGTTTTATCAGCCCCAGCATTTT. It yields the protein CASSQEGFYQPQHF.

The chain links TRBV29-1 to TRBJ2-7; D assignment may be TRBD1 or TRBD2 (5 bases each). The CDR3 has 12 residues. Deletions cut 6 bases from V and 7 bases from J, with 16 bases between. Germline lookup yields CDR1 SQVTM and CDR2 ANQGSEA. CDR3 bases: TGCAGCGTCGACCGACCTTGGGGGGAGCAGTACTTC. This gives the protein CSVDRPWGEQYF.

The J gene is TRBJ2-5, the V gene TRBV12-3 or TRBV12-4; a possible D gene is TRBD2 (6 bases). CDR3 size: 13 residues. V gave up 7 bases and J gave up 5 bases, with 14 bases separating them. CDR3 sequence reads: CASTFYGSETQYF. The CDR3 DNA is TGTGCCAGCACCTTCTACGGGAGCGAGACCCAGTACTTC.

This clonotype was recorded many times. CDR3 region: CASSINGPGQPQHF. The CDR3 DNA reads TGTGCCAGTAGTATAAATGGGCCGGGGCAGCCCCAGCATTTT. V and J are TRBV19 and TRBJ1-5; D unclear. This CDR3 is built from 14 residues. Germline CDR1 reads LNHDA; CDR2 reads SQIVND (reference sequence). The V and J ends lost 2 bases and 7 bases respectively, with 12 bases between them.

The chain carries TRBV10-1 and TRBJ2-2, with 8 nucleotides matching TRBD2. After removal of 3 bases from V and 6 bases from J, the junction contained 9 bases not matched to a gene. Germline V gene data show CDR1 as WNHNN and CDR2 as SYGVQD (reference sequence). The CDR3 consists of 16 residues. As DNA, the CDR3 is TGCGCCAGCAGTGACTCTGGCGGGAGGTCGGCCGGGGAGCTGTTTTTT. It specifies CASSDSGGRSAGELFF.

This clonotype was picked up a small number of times. The chain uses TRBV28 and TRBJ2-7; no clear D gene. V was cut by 7 bases and J by 3 bases, with 13 bases left in between. Germline-derived CDR1 and CDR2 are MDHEN and SYDVKM. The CDR3 runs 13 residues. The CDR3 nucleotides read TGTGCCAGCAACTACGACGGAGTCTACGAGCAGTACTTC. Amino acid sequence: CASNYDGVYEQYF.

This clonotype has a count of ten or more. This chain links TRBV7-9 with TRBJ2-1; no reliable D call. CDR1 is SEHNR and CDR2 is FQNEAQ in the germline V gene (reference sequence). The V and J ends lost 8 bases and 2 bases respectively, with 16 bases between them. This CDR3 is built from 15 residues. CDR3 region: CASDSGTVPYNEQFF. CDR3 DNA: TGTGCCAGCGACTCGGGTACGGTTCCCTACAATGAGCAGTTCTTC. Full variable domain (outside the CDR3, taken from reference TRBV7-9 and TRBJ2-1): DTGVSQNPRHKITKRGQNVTFRCDPISEHNRLYWYRQTLGQGPEFLTYFQNEAQLEKSRLLSDRFSAERPKGSFSTLEIQRTEQGDSAMYLCASDSGTVPYNEQFFGPGTRLTVL.

This clonotype was recorded many times. The genes are TRBV12-3 or TRBV12-4 and TRBJ2-1; 9 bases match TRBD2. This CDR3 is built from 15 residues. J lost 4 bases, V lost 7 bases, and 8 bases had no gene match. The CDR3 DNA reads as TGTGCCAGCACCCATAGCGGGAGCTTTTACAATGAGCAGTTCTTC. Its protein product is CASTHSGSFYNEQFF.

CDR3 bases: TGTGCCTGGAAGTTTCACAGGGATGGTACAGATACGCAGTATTTT. This codes for CAWKFHRDGTDTQYF. The rearrangement joins TRBV30 to TRBJ2-3; D is perhaps TRBD1 (6 bases). From germline, CDR1 is GTSNPN and CDR2 SVGIG (reference sequence). The ends were cut back, 4 bases at V and 3 bases at J, with 17 bases in the middle. This CDR3 has 15 amino acids.

The table lists this clonotype with a few counts. This chain uses TRBV18 with TRBJ2-1, with a tentative D call TRBD2 (6 bases). Trimming pared 1 base from V and 0 bases from J, leaving 10 bases between. The CDR3 runs to 16 residues. The germline CDR1 and CDR2 sequences are KGHSH and LQKENI. The DNA for the CDR3 is TGTGCCAGCTCACCACAGGAGGGAAGCTCCTACAATGAGCAGTTCTTC. Translated: CASSPQEGSSYNEQFF. The full variable domain, in which reference TRBV18 and TRBJ2-1 provide the parts outside the CDR3, is NAGVMQNPRHLVRRRGQEARLRCSPMKGHSHVYWYRQLPEEGLKFMVYLQKENIIDESGMPKERFSAEFPKEGPSILRIQQVVRGDSAAYFCASSPQEGSSYNEQFFGPGTRLTVL.

This clonotype was picked up a small number of times. The rearrangement links TRBV9 to TRBJ1-6, with D tentatively TRBD1 (5 bases). The length of the CDR3 is 14 residues. Germline CDR1 and CDR2: SGDLS and YYNGEE. V lost 4 bases, J lost 5 bases, and 10 bases lay in between. The CDR3: CASSREGNNSPLHF. The DNA of the CDR3 is TGTGCCAGCAGCCGAGAGGGGAATAATTCACCCCTCCACTTT.

This clonotype was seen ten or more times. V usage is TRBV7-9 and J usage is TRBJ2-3; 8 bases match TRBD2. Germline CDR1 is SEHNR and CDR2 is FQNEAQ (reference sequence). The ends lost 4 bases at V and 2 bases at J; junction bases unmatched: 8. This CDR3 has 16 amino acids. The CDR3 DNA sequence: TGTGCCAGCAGCTCAGAGCGGGAGATCTTCACAGATACGCAGTATTTT. Its protein product is CASSSEREIFTDTQYF.

There are many counts of this clonotype. V usage is TRBV5-4 and J usage is TRBJ2-3, with 9 bases lining up with TRBD2. Germline assignment: CDR1 SGHNT and CDR2 YYREEE (reference sequence). This CDR3 has 16 residues. J was trimmed by 0 bases and V by 4 bases; bases with no gene match: 6. CDR3 nucleotides: TGTGCCAGCAGCCACGGACTAGCGACTAGCACAGATACGCAGTATTTT. Translated, it gives CASSHGLATSTDTQYF.

The chain carries TRBV7-2 and TRBJ2-3; 7 positions match TRBD1. Per the germline V gene, CDR1 is SGHTA and CDR2 is FQGNSA. The ends lost 5 bases at V and 5 bases at J; junction bases unmatched: 10. This CDR3 has 15 amino acids. The CDR3 protein is CASSHDRELKDTQYF. CDR3 DNA: TGTGCCAGCAGCCACGACAGGGAGCTAAAAGATACGCAGTATTTT.

This clonotype has a count of ten or more. CDR3 DNA: TGTGCCAGCAGTGAATCCCTAGTTCAGGGAGAGACCCAGTACTTC. Encoded protein: CASSESLVQGETQYF. The chain carries TRBV2 and TRBJ2-5; tentative D call: TRBD1 (5 bases). This CDR3 has 15 amino acids. Per germline, CDR1 SNHLY and CDR2 FYNNEI. Trimming removed 2 bases at V and 4 bases at J, with 14 bases between.

At least ten counts were recorded for this clonotype. The chain couples TRBV12-3 or TRBV12-4 to TRBJ1-5; D call uncertain. The CDR3 length is 14 residues. Trimming stripped 8 bases from V and 5 bases from J, with 16 bases between. The CDR3 spells CASRGEGGDQPQHF. CDR3 bases: TGTGCCAGCCGGGGAGAGGGAGGAGATCAGCCCCAGCATTTT.

This clonotype was counted many times. The chain combines TRBV27 with TRBJ2-2; TRBD2 is a possible D gene (5 bases). Deletions cut 3 bases from V and 1 base from J, with 9 bases between. Germline V gives CDR1 MNHEY, CDR2 SMNVEV (reference sequence). The CDR3 length is 15 residues. The CDR3 protein is CASSLDGLNTGELFF. In DNA form, the CDR3 reads TGTGCCAGCAGTTTGGACGGACTGAACACCGGGGAGCTGTTTTTT.

This clonotype was seen ten or more times. J is TRBJ2-7 and V is TRBV27; no clear D gene. The V end lost 0 bases, the J end lost 2 bases, and 14 bases lay between the germline ends. In germline, CDR1 is MNHEY, CDR2 SMNVEV (reference sequence). The length of the CDR3 is 16 residues. The CDR3 region is CASSLSASVEPYEQYF. The CDR3 DNA reads TGTGCCAGCAGTTTATCGGCCAGCGTTGAGCCCTACGAGCAGTACTTC.

This clonotype was observed many times. The V gene is TRBV7-2, the J gene TRBJ2-7; possible D gene TRBD1, 6 bases. The CDR3 totals 13 residues. Germline loops: CDR1 SGHTA, CDR2 FQGNSA. The V end lost 5 bases, the J end lost 2 bases, and 10 bases lay between the germline ends. CDR3 nucleotides: TGTGCCAGCAGCCATCAGGGGCCCTACGAGCAGTACTTC. It encodes CASSHQGPYEQYF. Variable domain in full (rest from reference TRBV7-2 and TRBJ2-7): GAGVSQSPSNKVTEKGKDVELRCDPISGHTALYWYRQSLGQGLEFLIYFQGNSAPDKSGLPSDRFSAERTGGSVSTLTIQRTQQEDSAVYLCASSHQGPYEQYFGPGTRLTVT.

The rearrangement joins TRBV7-2 to TRBJ2-7; TRBD2 aligns across 10 bases. This CDR3 is 19 amino acids long. V was pared by 1 base and J by 2 bases, with 14 bases of the junction left unmatched. Germline CDR1 is SGHTA and CDR2 is FQGNSA. CDR3 residues: CASSLVLLAGAPPPYEQYF. CDR3 coding DNA: TGTGCCAGCAGCTTAGTTCTCCTAGCGGGGGCCCCTCCCCCCTACGAGCAGTACTTC.

This clonotype appeared a few times. The chain recombines TRBV24-1 with TRBJ2-3; a possible D gene is TRBD1 (7 bases). The CDR3 is 13 amino acids. Germline CDR1 reads KGHDR; CDR2 reads SFDVKD. Deletions cut 9 bases from V and 2 bases from J, with 11 bases between. CDR3 in amino acids: CATGRGATDTQYF. Here the CDR3 DNA reads TGTGCCACCGGCAGGGGGGCCACAGATACGCAGTATTTT.